A single sample gave rise to the 4 T cell receptor beta chains below, sequenced in a study of Graves' ophthalmopathy and Graves' hyperthyroidism. Scientists amplified the TCR beta CDR3 regions from RNA transcripts. In the first round, RT-PCR was carried out with HTBI primers, and a multiplex PCR formed the second round. TCRdb reanalysed the multiplex PCR reads using MiXCR and keeps one entry per CDR3 protein. The sample shows 35,000 to 50,000 distinct CDR3 sequences, roughly 50% of them seen only once. The sample was peripheral blood. These receptors were taken from an adult woman with stable Graves' hyperthyroidism.

This chain connects TRBV13 to TRBJ2-5; 8 bases align to TRBD1. With V trimmed by 5 bases and J by 2 bases, 10 bases remained unmatched. This CDR3 region has 16 residues. From germline, CDR1 is PRHDT and CDR2 FYEKMQ (reference sequence). CDR3 in amino acids: CASSPDRVGEQETQYF. In DNA form, the CDR3 reads TGTGCCAGCAGCCCGGACAGGGTCGGGGAGCAAGAGACCCAGTACTTC. The whole variable domain, remainder taken from reference TRBV13 and TRBJ2-5, is AAGVIQSPRHLIKEKRETATLKCYPIPRHDTVYWYQQGPGQDPQFLISFYEKMQSDKGSIPDRFSAQQFSDYHSELNMSSLELGDSALYFCASSPDRVGEQETQYFGPGTRLLVL.

This clonotype was seen repeatedly, ten times or more. The chain has TRBV13 and TRBJ2-3; TRBD2 matches at 10 bases. The CDR3 extends over 18 amino acids. Unmatched junction bases numbered 10, after V lost 4 bases and J lost 0 bases. Germline-derived CDR1 and CDR2 are PRHDT and FYEKMQ (reference sequence). Here the CDR3 DNA reads TGTGCCAGCAGCTCCCGCGGGCTAGCGGGAGTAAGCACAGATACGCAGTATTTT. Its protein product is CASSSRGLAGVSTDTQYF.

The chain carries TRBV5-1 and TRBJ2-5; possible D gene TRBD2, 7 bases. Germline V lookup: CDR1 SGHRS, CDR2 YFSETQ. The CDR3 is 14 amino acids. Trimming cost V 1 base and J 4 bases, with 11 bases left between them. Here the CDR3 reads CASSLRRGGETQYF. The DNA of the CDR3 is TGCGCCAGCAGCTTGAGAAGGGGGGGAGAGACCCAGTACTTC.

The chain recombines TRBV24-1 with TRBJ2-5, with 15 bases matching TRBD2. V lost 1 base and J lost 5; bases outside the gene matches: 4. Germline CDR1 and CDR2: KGHDR and SFDVKD. This CDR3 spans 17 amino acids. CDR3 amino acids: CATSDFGTSGRRETQYF. The CDR3 DNA is TGTGCCACCAGTGATTTCGGGACTAGCGGGAGGAGGGAGACCCAGTACTTC.